The 22 T cell receptor beta chains listed next were all sequenced from one sample in a study of T cell repertoires in cytomegalovirus infection. TCRdb reanalysed the reads using MiXCR and keeps one entry per CDR3 protein. The sample lists hundreds of thousands of distinct CDR3 sequences, roughly 30% seen once, with about 18% in the top ten. These receptors have no known antigen. The source material was cultured PBMCs, sampled from culture after CMV antigen stimulation. The receptors stem from a human donor in good health (CMV status not recorded). Some clones in this sample may be carry-over from other donors' samples.

The gene calls are TRBV6-2 or TRBV6-3 and TRBJ2-3; the D gene is possibly TRBD2 (6 bases). The CDR3 runs to 14 residues. CDR1 and CDR2 from the germline V gene are MNHEY and SVGEGT. V lost 6 bases, J lost 2 bases, and 12 bases lay in between. CDR3 loop: CASSPGETTDTQYF. CDR3 sequence (DNA): TGTGCCAGCAGCCCGGGGGAGACCACAGATACGCAGTATTTT.

The table lists this clonotype with a few counts. The chain uses TRBV19 and TRBJ2-1, with TRBD1 matching over 10 bases. CDR3 length: 15 amino acids. V lost 7 bases and J lost 3; bases outside the gene matches: 6. Germline loops: CDR1 LNHDA, CDR2 SQIVND (reference sequence). The CDR3 loop reads CASTPGQGFYNEQFF. The CDR3 DNA follows: TGTGCCAGTACCCCGGGACAGGGGTTCTACAATGAGCAGTTCTTC.

J is TRBJ2-3 and V is TRBV20-1; 7 positions agree with TRBD1. The junction had 11 bases not matched to a gene; V was cut back by 3 bases and J by 2 bases. The CDR3 runs 16 residues. Per germline, CDR1 DFQATT and CDR2 SNEGSKA (reference sequence). The CDR3 spells CSASTRRGQLTDTQYF. In DNA form, the CDR3 reads TGCAGTGCTAGTACCCGTCGGGGACAGCTCACAGATACGCAGTATTTT.

For this clonotype: The CDR3 carries no conserved terminal phenylalanine or tryptophan, so it likely arises from a read error. The chain employs TRBV7-2 and TRBJ2-7; no firm D call. Trimming removed 2 bases from V and 0 bases from J, with 8 bases in between. CDR3 length: 14 amino acids. Germline CDR1 is SGHTA and CDR2 is FQGNSA. Here the CDR3 reads CASSLTSFSYEQYL. The CDR3 DNA reads TGTGCCAGCAGCTTAACCTCGTTCTCCTACGAGCAGTACCTC.

CDR3 sequence (DNA): TGCGCCAGCAGCCAAGAGGGGATAGCGGGGGGTAATGAGCAGTTCTTC. Translated: CASSQEGIAGGNEQFF. The chain recombines TRBV4-1 with TRBJ2-1, with 10 bases fitting TRBD2. CDR1 MGHRA and CDR2 YSYEKL come from the germline V gene. The junction had 6 bases not matched to a gene; V was cut back by 0 bases and J by 7 bases. This CDR3 spans 16 amino acids.

The chain has TRBV2 and TRBJ2-1; 7 nucleotides line up with TRBD2. The germline CDR1 and CDR2 sequences are SNHLY and FYNNEI. V shed 5 bases, J shed 2 bases, and the junction held 6 bases outside the gene matches. There are 15 residues in the CDR3. For the CDR3, the DNA is TGTGCCAGCAGTTCCGGGACTACCCCCTACAATGAGCAGTTCTTC. Its protein is CASSSGTTPYNEQFF.

This clonotype was seen at least ten times. V and J are TRBV12-3 or TRBV12-4 and TRBJ1-4; tentative D call: TRBD1 (6 bases). The CDR3 runs to 16 residues. V lost 6 bases and J 0 bases, leaving 14 bases between the germline ends. The CDR3: CASSPGTSATNEKLFF. The CDR3 DNA sequence: TGTGCCAGCAGCCCTGGGACATCTGCAACTAATGAAAAACTGTTTTTT.

CDR3 in amino acids: CASSEDSFYNEQFF. The CDR3 DNA reads as TGTGCCAGCAGCGAGGACTCGTTCTACAATGAGCAGTTCTTC. The chain joins TRBV5-4 to TRBJ2-1; possibly TRBD2 for D (5 bases). V was trimmed by 4 bases and J by 3 bases, leaving 11 bases between them. There are 14 residues in the CDR3. Germline loops: CDR1 SGHNT, CDR2 YYREEE (reference sequence). Together with reference TRBV5-4 and TRBJ2-1, the CDR3 gives the full variable domain: ETGVTQSPTHLIKTRGQQVTLRCSSQSGHNTVSWYQQALGQGPQFIFQYYREEENGRGNFPPRFSGLQFPNYSSELNVNALELDDSALYLCASSEDSFYNEQFFGPGTRLTVL.

This clonotype was observed a handful of times. The chain joins TRBV27 to TRBJ2-1; D unresolved. Trimming cost V 5 bases and J 7 bases, with 15 bases left between them. This CDR3 spans 14 amino acids. Germline CDR1 is MNHEY and CDR2 is SMNVEV (reference sequence). The CDR3, as DNA: TGTGCCAGCAGTCCCCTGTTTTTGGGGAATGAGCAGTTCTTC. Translation: CASSPLFLGNEQFF.

The sample holds one count of this clonotype. The genes are TRBV4-2 and TRBJ2-4; 10 bases line up with TRBD2. V shed 4 bases, J shed 5 bases, and the junction held 2 bases outside the gene matches. The CDR3 covers 14 residues. Germline assignment: CDR1 LGHNA and CDR2 YNFKEQ. This chain's CDR3 is CASSRGLAENIQYF. As DNA, the CDR3 is TGTGCCAGCAGCCGCGGACTAGCGGAAAACATTCAGTACTTC.

There are a few counts of this clonotype. V is TRBV6-6 and J is TRBJ2-5; tentatively, D is TRBD2 (7 bases). The V end lost 2 bases, the J end lost 5 bases, and 18 bases lay between the germline ends. The germline V gene has CDR1 MNHNY and CDR2 SVGAGI (reference sequence). This CDR3 is 16 amino acids long. The CDR3 protein is CASSYGGGSAGETQYF. DNA for the CDR3: TGTGCCAGCAGTTACGGGGGCGGGAGTGCCGGCGAGACCCAGTACTTC.

V usage is TRBV7-4 and J usage is TRBJ2-3, with D maybe TRBD2 (6 bases). V lost 1 base and J lost 4, with 9 bases in between. CDR1 and CDR2 (germline): SGHVT, SQSDAQ. This CDR3 comprises 14 residues. For the CDR3, the DNA is TGTGCCAGCAGCTTAGACGGGGGTTCAGATACGCAGTATTTT. It codes for CASSLDGGSDTQYF.

This clonotype was picked up many times. This sequence joins TRBV7-2 and TRBJ1-1; D gene ambiguous. Germline CDR1 SGHTA, CDR2 FQGNSA. V was trimmed by 6 bases and J by 1 base, leaving 12 bases between them. CDR3 length: 14 residues. The CDR3: CASSQILGNTEAFF. The CDR3 DNA reads as TGTGCCAGCAGTCAGATCCTGGGGAACACTGAAGCTTTCTTT.

The V and J genes are TRBV4-2 and TRBJ1-2, with D maybe TRBD1 (6 bases). Germline CDR1 is LGHNA and CDR2 is YNFKEQ. The CDR3 extends over 15 amino acids. The ends were cut back, 4 bases at V and 4 bases at J, with 16 bases in the middle. The CDR3: CASSRGQLDAYGYTF. The CDR3 DNA sequence: TGTGCCAGCAGCCGAGGACAGTTAGACGCCTATGGCTACACCTTC.

V is TRBV11-2 and J is TRBJ2-2, with a weak D call TRBD1 (5 bases). V was trimmed by 6 bases and J by 1 base, leaving 15 bases between them. Germline-derived CDR1 and CDR2 are SGHAT and FQNNGV. This CDR3 region has 16 residues. The CDR3 sequence is CASRSTRTMNTGELFF. CDR3 DNA sequence: TGTGCCAGCAGATCCACTCGGACAATGAACACCGGGGAGCTGTTTTTT.

V is TRBV7-2 and J is TRBJ2-7; perhaps TRBD2 as D (6 bases). The germline CDR1 and CDR2 sequences are SGHTA and FQGNSA. V was pared by 5 bases and J by 6 bases, with 14 bases between. This CDR3 is 13 amino acids long. The CDR3 region has the DNA TGTGCCAGCAGCCCAAGGAGGGAGGCCGAGCAGTACTTC. This sequence encodes CASSPRREAEQYF. Together with reference TRBV7-2 and TRBJ2-7, the CDR3 gives the full variable domain: GAGVSQSPSNKVTEKGKDVELRCDPISGHTALYWYRQSLGQGLEFLIYFQGNSAPDKSGLPSDRFSAERTGGSVSTLTIQRTQQEDSAVYLCASSPRREAEQYFGPGTRLTVT.

Only a few counts were recorded for this clonotype. This chain joins TRBV6-2 or TRBV6-3 and TRBJ2-1; weak D call: TRBD1 (6 bases). Per the germline V gene, CDR1 is MNHEY and CDR2 is SVGEGT. This CDR3 spans 14 amino acids. V lost 9 bases and J lost 7, with 19 bases in between. Here the CDR3 DNA reads TGTGCCAGTCAAAAAGGGGGAAGTCCTAATGAGCAGTTCTTC. It translates to CASQKGGSPNEQFF.

The chain recombines TRBV7-2 with TRBJ2-2, with D maybe TRBD2 (5 bases). The V and J ends lost 1 base and 5 bases respectively, with 8 bases between them. In germline, CDR1 is SGHTA, CDR2 FQGNSA. The CDR3 totals 14 residues. Here the CDR3 DNA reads TGTGCCAGCAGCTTAGTTGAGGGAACCGGGGAGCTGTTTTTT. It yields the protein CASSLVEGTGELFF.

This clonotype was seen ten or more times. The chain carries TRBV6-5 and TRBJ2-7; D may correspond to TRBD1 or TRBD2 (5 bases each). The CDR3 spans 14 residues. Per the germline V gene, CDR1 is MNHEY and CDR2 is SVGAGI. The V end was cut by 4 bases, the J end by 2 bases, with 12 bases between. The DNA of the CDR3 is TGTGCCAGCAGTTCGGGGCTAGGTACCTACGAGCAGTACTTC. Amino acid sequence: CASSSGLGTYEQYF.

The chain links TRBV7-9 to TRBJ2-5, with D possibly TRBD2 on 5 matching bases. There are 13 residues in the CDR3. Germline CDR1 and CDR2: SEHNR and FQNEAQ (reference sequence). V was pared by 8 bases and J by 4 bases, with 14 bases between. CDR3 bases: TGTGCCAGCGACTCGAGGGAAAGAGAGACCCAGTACTTC. It encodes CASDSRERETQYF.

The chain has TRBV6-1 and TRBJ2-7, with TRBD1 matching 9 bases. The CDR3 contains 15 residues. With 4 bases clipped from V and 4 bases from J, the junction kept 8 bases outside the gene matches. CDR1 and CDR2 (germline): MNHNS, SASEGT. The CDR3 reads CASSAETGGIYEQYF. The CDR3, as DNA: TGTGCCAGCAGTGCAGAGACAGGGGGAATTTACGAGCAGTACTTC.

This clonotype appeared a few times. This chain uses TRBV4-1 with TRBJ1-5; D not certain. The CDR3 spans 13 residues. The germline V and J ends were trimmed by 1 base and 5 bases, with 6 bases remaining between them. Germline V gene sequence: CDR1 MGHRA, CDR2 YSYEKL. DNA for the CDR3: TGCGCCAGCAGCCAAGCTTATGATCAGCCCCAGCATTTT. Translated, it gives CASSQAYDQPQHF.